This is a list of T cell receptor beta chains from one sample in a study of blood T cell repertoires in COVID-19. Produced via immunoSEQ multiplex PCR; TCRdb's table is partial and in-frame only. The table includes 200,000 to 250,000 clones, about 81% detected once. The sequencing sample was made of peripheral blood. These receptors originate from a woman in her 70s with COVID-19, enrolled during active disease. Both conserved end residues are part of each CDR3. The D gene is left open where the match is weak. Some rows have no size entry. The others give once, few or many, or a class for an expanded clone.

j_gene	abundance	d_gene	v_gene	CDR3aa	CDR3nt
TRBJ2-2	.	TRBD1	TRBV27	CASTNGDRNTGELFF	TGTGCCAGCACCAATGGGGACAGAAACACCGGGGAGCTGTTTTTT
TRBJ1-1	.	.	TRBV2	CASSELQGWMNTEAFF	TGTGCCAGCAGTGAGTTGCAGGGATGGATGAACACTGAAGCTTTCTTT
TRBJ2-3	.	.	TRBV6-5	CATTTAFTDTQYF	TGTGCCACCACTACTGCGTTCACAGATACGCAGTATTTT
TRBJ1-2	.	TRBD1	TRBV24-1	CATSEGRGNGYTF	TGTGCCACCAGTGAAGGCAGGGGGAATGGCTACACCTTC
TRBJ2-3	.	.	TRBV18	CASSPTRLGDTQYF	TGTGCCAGCTCACCGACAAGGTTGGGAGATACGCAGTATTTT
TRBJ2-2	.	TRBD1	TRBV28	CASGDRVVGELFF	TGTGCCAGCGGGGACAGGGTCGTGGGGGAGCTGTTTTTT
TRBJ1-6	few	.	TRBV7-9	CASSSSSVPLSPLHF	TGTGCCAGCAGCTCCTCGAGCGTCCCGCTTTCACCCCTCCACTTT
TRBJ1-3	once	.	TRBV19	CASRDSGSSGNTIYF	TGTGCCAGTAGAGACTCGGGGAGCTCTGGAAACACCATATATTTT
TRBJ2-2	.	.	TRBV5-4	CASSLAGGWTGELFF	TGTGCCAGCAGCTTGGCCGGGGGTTGGACCGGGGAGCTGTTTTTT
TRBJ1-2	.	.	TRBV5-1	CASSLRTGHAGYTF	TGCGCCAGCAGCCTTCGGACCGGACACGCTGGCTACACCTTC
TRBJ2-3	.	TRBD2	TRBV10-3	CAISVSGGDSGVTDTQYF	TGTGCCATCAGTGTATCCGGGGGAGATAGCGGGGTCACAGATACGCAGTATTTT
TRBJ1-1	.	TRBD1	TRBV18	CASSLSSRGTEAFF	TGTGCCAGCTCACTGAGTTCCAGGGGGACTGAAGCTTTCTTT
TRBJ2-7	.	.	TRBV7-2	CASSPGGPIGEQYF	TGTGCCAGCAGCCCAGGAGGGCCCATTGGGGAGCAGTACTTC
TRBJ2-3	.	.	TRBV5-1	CASSYSGDTQYF	TGCGCCAGCAGCTATAGCGGAGATACGCAGTATTTT
TRBJ1-3	.	.	TRBV15	CATSRDPGSGNTIYF	TGTGCCACCAGCAGAGACCCGGGCTCTGGAAACACCATATATTTT
TRBJ1-3	once	TRBD1	TRBV24-1	CATSDNRGKGGLSGNTIYF	TGTGCCACCAGTGACAACAGGGGTAAGGGGGGTCTGTCTGGAAACACCATATATTTT
TRBJ1-3	few	.	TRBV27	CASSFSSGNTIYF	TGTGCCAGCAGTTTTAGCTCTGGAAACACCATATATTTT
TRBJ1-3	.	.	TRBV5-6	CASSLLAVRNTIYF	TGTGCCAGCAGCTTGTTGGCAGTTAGAAACACCATATATTTT
TRBJ2-7	few	.	TRBV11-2	CASSLGPGQYF	TGTGCCAGCAGCTTAGGGCCGGGGCAGTACTTC
TRBJ1-3	.	.	TRBV5-6	CASSLLSGPASGNTIYF	TGTGCCAGCAGCTTACTTTCGGGTCCAGCTTCTGGAAACACCATATATTTT
TRBJ1-2	.	TRBD1	TRBV19	CASRDKGAYGYTF	TGTGCCAGTAGAGATAAGGGGGCCTATGGCTACACCTTC
TRBJ1-4	.	TRBD1	TRBV29-1	CSVRVTGSNEKLFF	TGCAGCGTAAGGGTGACAGGGTCTAATGAAAAACTGTTTTTT
TRBJ1-1	.	TRBD1	TRBV11-2	CASSSIGGANTEAFF	TGTGCCAGCAGCTCGATAGGGGGCGCGAACACTGAAGCTTTCTTT
TRBJ2-7	.	.	TRBV6-2/TRBV6-3	CASSYPETGNYEQYF	TGTGCCAGCAGTTACCCAGAAACAGGGAACTACGAGCAGTACTTC
TRBJ1-4	.	TRBD1	TRBV29-1	CSVPATNRGKKLFF	TGCAGCGTCCCCGCGACGAACAGGGGGAAAAAACTGTTTTTT
TRBJ2-3	.	.	TRBV19	CASIGGSEALTDTQYF	TGTGCCAGTATAGGGGGTTCAGAAGCACTCACAGATACGCAGTATTTT
TRBJ1-2	.	TRBD1	TRBV2	CASRSGTGGVYGYTF	TGTGCCAGCAGATCCGGGACAGGGGGCGTTTATGGCTACACCTTC
TRBJ1-3	few	TRBD1	TRBV7-2	CASSLALGQGYPSGNTIYF	TGTGCCAGCAGCTTAGCCCTGGGACAGGGGTACCCTTCTGGAAACACCATATATTTT
TRBJ1-5	.	.	TRBV28	CASSQFSSNQPQHF	TGTGCCAGCAGTCAGTTCTCTAGCAATCAGCCCCAGCATTTT
TRBJ2-1	.	.	TRBV6-5	CASRQQGVKDNEQFF	TGTGCCAGCAGACAACAGGGTGTAAAGGACAATGAGCAGTTCTTC
TRBJ1-4	.	.	TRBV4-2	CASSSPAHGGEKLFF	TGTGCCAGCAGCAGTCCAGCCCACGGAGGTGAAAAACTGTTTTTT
TRBJ1-1	.	TRBD1	TRBV7-2	CASSLAGLGQSLMNTEAFF	TGTGCCAGCAGCTTAGCGGGTTTGGGACAGAGTTTGATGAACACTGAAGCTTTCTTT
TRBJ2-7	.	TRBD1	TRBV12-5	CASGDRDYEQYF	TGTGCTAGTGGGGACAGGGACTACGAGCAGTACTTC
TRBJ1-1	.	TRBD1	TRBV18	CASSPQGAFSNTEAFF	TGTGCCAGCTCACCCCAGGGGGCTTTTTCGAACACTGAAGCTTTCTTT
TRBJ2-1	.	TRBD2	TRBV28	CASRLAGGPYNEQFF	TGTGCCAGCAGGTTAGCGGGAGGGCCGTACAATGAGCAGTTCTTC
TRBJ1-5	.	TRBD1	TRBV19	CASSILGTGGGQPQHF	TGTGCCAGTAGTATACTCGGGACAGGGGGCGGTCAGCCCCAGCATTTT
TRBJ1-1	few	.	TRBV15	CATSRGIGGWNTEAFF	TGTGCCACCAGCAGAGGGATCGGGGGTTGGAACACTGAAGCTTTCTTT
TRBJ2-1	.	TRBD2	TRBV7-3	CASSLIGRASANEQFF	TGTGCCAGCAGCTTAATAGGGAGGGCAAGTGCGAATGAGCAGTTCTTC
TRBJ2-7	.	TRBD2	TRBV5-1	CASSAGTSGPSYEQYF	TGCGCCAGCAGCGCCGGGACTAGCGGACCCTCCTACGAGCAGTACTTC
TRBJ1-3	.	.	TRBV5-1	CASSFSGLGNTIYF	TGCGCCAGCAGCTTTAGTGGGCTTGGAAACACCATATATTTT
TRBJ1-6	.	.	TRBV7-3	CASSTYNSPLHF	TGTGCCAGCAGCACATATAATTCACCCCTCCACTTT
TRBJ2-1	.	TRBD2	TRBV5-5	CASSPPEAGAYNEQFF	TGTGCCAGCAGCCCGCCCGAAGCGGGAGCGTACAATGAGCAGTTCTTC
TRBJ2-7	.	.	TRBV20-1	CSASRLYEQYF	TGCAGTGCTAGTCGGTTATACGAGCAGTACTTC
TRBJ2-7	once	.	TRBV28	CASSWIRGYEQYF	TGTGCCAGCAGTTGGATTCGCGGGTACGAGCAGTACTTC
TRBJ1-1	.	TRBD1	TRBV30	CAWGSWDRDTEAFF	TGTGCCTGGGGGAGTTGGGACAGGGACACTGAAGCTTTCTTT
TRBJ1-1	.	.	TRBV19	CASSAREGTGTEAFF	TGTGCCAGTAGTGCCAGGGAGGGGACGGGCACTGAAGCTTTCTTT
TRBJ1-2	.	TRBD1	TRBV4-1	CASSHPGQVANYGYTF	TGCGCCAGCAGCCATCCCGGACAGGTAGCTAACTATGGCTACACCTTC
TRBJ2-2	.	.	TRBV5-1	CATRGGPNTGELFF	TGCGCCACCAGGGGGGGTCCCAACACCGGGGAGCTGTTTTTT
TRBJ1-4	.	TRBD1	TRBV7-7	CASSPRTGGNEKLFF	TGTGCCAGCAGCCCCAGGACAGGGGGAAACGAAAAACTGTTTTTT
TRBJ1-1	.	TRBD1	TRBV3-1/TRBV3-2	CASSLQGARVYTEAFF	TGTGCCAGCAGCTTACAGGGGGCCCGAGTGTACACTGAAGCTTTCTTT
TRBJ1-1	.	.	TRBV20-1	CSASGVSEAFF	TGCAGTGCTAGCGGGGTTTCTGAAGCTTTCTTT
TRBJ2-7	.	.	TRBV2	CASSESREDEQYF	TGTGCCAGCAGTGAATCCAGGGAAGATGAGCAGTACTTC
TRBJ1-4	.	.	TRBV6-5	CASSPLTNEKLFF	TGTGCCAGCAGCCCATTGACTAATGAAAAACTGTTTTTT
TRBJ1-1	.	.	TRBV7-8	CASILEAMNTEAFF	TGTGCCAGCATCCTGGAGGCCATGAACACTGAAGCTTTCTTT